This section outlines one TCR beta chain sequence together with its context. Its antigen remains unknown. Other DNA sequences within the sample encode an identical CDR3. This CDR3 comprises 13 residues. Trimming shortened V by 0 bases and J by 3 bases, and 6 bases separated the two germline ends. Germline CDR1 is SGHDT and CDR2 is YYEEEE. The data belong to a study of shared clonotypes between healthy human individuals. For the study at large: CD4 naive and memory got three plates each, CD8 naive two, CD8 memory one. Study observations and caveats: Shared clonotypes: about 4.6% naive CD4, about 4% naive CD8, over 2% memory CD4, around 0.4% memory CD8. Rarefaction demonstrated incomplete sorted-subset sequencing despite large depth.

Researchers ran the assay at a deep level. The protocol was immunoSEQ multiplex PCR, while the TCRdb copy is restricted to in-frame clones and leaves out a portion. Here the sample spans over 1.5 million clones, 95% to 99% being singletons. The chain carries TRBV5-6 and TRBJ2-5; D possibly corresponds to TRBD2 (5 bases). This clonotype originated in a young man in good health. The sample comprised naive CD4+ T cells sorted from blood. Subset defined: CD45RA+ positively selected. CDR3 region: CASSLVSEETQYF. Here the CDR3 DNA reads TGTGCCAGCAGCTTGGTTAGCGAAGAGACCCAGTACTTC.